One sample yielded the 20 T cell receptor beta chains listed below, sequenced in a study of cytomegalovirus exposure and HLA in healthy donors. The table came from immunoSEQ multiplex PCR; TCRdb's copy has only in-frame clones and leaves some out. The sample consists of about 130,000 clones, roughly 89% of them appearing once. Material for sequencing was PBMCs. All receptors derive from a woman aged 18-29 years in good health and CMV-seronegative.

The CDR3 nucleotides are TGTGCCAGCTCACCAGGGACAGATGGAAACACCATATATTTT. Its protein is CASSPGTDGNTIYF. V gene TRBV18 combines with J gene TRBJ1-3, with 7 bases fitting TRBD1. This CDR3 region has 14 residues. Germline trimming cut 2 bases from V and 3 bases from J; bases unmatched to any gene: 1. Germline V gene lookup returns CDR1 KGHSH and CDR2 LQKENI.

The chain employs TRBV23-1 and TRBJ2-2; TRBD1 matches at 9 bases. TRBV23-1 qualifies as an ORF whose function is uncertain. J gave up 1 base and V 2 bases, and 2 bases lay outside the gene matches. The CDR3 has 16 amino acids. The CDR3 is CASSQEGQGNTGELFF. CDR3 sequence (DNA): TGCGCCAGCAGTCAAGAGGGACAGGGGAACACCGGGGAGCTGTTTTTT.

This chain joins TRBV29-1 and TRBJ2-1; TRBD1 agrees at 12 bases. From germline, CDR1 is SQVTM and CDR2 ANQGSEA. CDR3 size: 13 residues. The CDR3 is CRTGGQGAHEQFF. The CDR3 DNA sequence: TGCAGGACAGGGGGACAGGGGGCCCATGAGCAGTTCTTC.

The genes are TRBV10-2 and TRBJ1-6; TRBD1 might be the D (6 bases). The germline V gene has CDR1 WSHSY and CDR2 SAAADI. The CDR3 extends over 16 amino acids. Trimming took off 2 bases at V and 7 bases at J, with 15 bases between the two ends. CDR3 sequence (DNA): TGCGCCAGCAGTGAGGAGGGGGTTAGAGGGAATTCACCCCTCCACTTT. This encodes CASSEEGVRGNSPLHF.

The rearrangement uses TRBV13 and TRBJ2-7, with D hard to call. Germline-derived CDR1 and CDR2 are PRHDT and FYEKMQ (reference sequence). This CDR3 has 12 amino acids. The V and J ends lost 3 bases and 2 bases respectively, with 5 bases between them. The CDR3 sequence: CASSFRTYEQYF. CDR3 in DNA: TGTGCCAGCAGCTTCAGAACCTACGAGCAGTACTTC.

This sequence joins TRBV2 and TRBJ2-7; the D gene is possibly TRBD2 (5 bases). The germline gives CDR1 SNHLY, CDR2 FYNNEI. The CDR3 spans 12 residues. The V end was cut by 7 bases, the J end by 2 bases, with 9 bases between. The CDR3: CASTREAYEQYV. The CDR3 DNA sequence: TGTGCCAGCACCCGGGAAGCCTACGAGCAGTACGTC.

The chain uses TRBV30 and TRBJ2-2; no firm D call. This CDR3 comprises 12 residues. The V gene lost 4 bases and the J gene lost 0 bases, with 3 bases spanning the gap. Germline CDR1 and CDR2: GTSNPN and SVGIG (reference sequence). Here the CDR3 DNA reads TGTGCCTGGACAGCGAACACCGGGGAGCTGTTTTTT. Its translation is CAWTANTGELFF.

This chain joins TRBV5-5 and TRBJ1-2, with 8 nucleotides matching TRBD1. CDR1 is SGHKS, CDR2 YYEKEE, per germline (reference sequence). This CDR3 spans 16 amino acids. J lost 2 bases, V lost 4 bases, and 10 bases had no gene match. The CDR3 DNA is TGTGCCAGCAGCGCCACTCTTCGGACAGGGAACTATGGCTACACCTTC. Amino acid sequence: CASSATLRTGNYGYTF.

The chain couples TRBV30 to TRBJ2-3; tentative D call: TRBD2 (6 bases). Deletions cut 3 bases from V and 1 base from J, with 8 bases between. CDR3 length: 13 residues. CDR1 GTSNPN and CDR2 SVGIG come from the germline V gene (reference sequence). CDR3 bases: TGTGCCTGGAGGGAGGGAGGCACAGATACGCAGTATTTT. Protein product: CAWREGGTDTQYF.

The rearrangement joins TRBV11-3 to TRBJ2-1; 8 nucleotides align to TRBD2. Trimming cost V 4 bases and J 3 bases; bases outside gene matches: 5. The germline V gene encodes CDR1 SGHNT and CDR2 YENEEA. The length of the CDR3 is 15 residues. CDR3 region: CASSSSGSRYNEQFF. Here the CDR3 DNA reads TGTGCCAGCAGCTCGAGCGGGAGTCGCTACAATGAGCAGTTCTTC.

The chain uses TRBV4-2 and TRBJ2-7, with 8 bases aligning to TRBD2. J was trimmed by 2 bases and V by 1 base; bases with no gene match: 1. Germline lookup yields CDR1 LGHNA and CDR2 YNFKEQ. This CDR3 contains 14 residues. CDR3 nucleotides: TGTGCCAGCAGCCAAGTTAGCGGGACCTACGAGCAGTACTTC. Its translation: CASSQVSGTYEQYF.

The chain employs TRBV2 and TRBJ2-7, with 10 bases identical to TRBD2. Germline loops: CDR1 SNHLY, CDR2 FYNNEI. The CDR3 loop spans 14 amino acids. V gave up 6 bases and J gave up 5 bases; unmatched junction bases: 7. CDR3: CASRQGLAKNEQYF. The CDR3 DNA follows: TGTGCCAGCAGGCAGGGACTAGCGAAGAACGAGCAGTACTTC.

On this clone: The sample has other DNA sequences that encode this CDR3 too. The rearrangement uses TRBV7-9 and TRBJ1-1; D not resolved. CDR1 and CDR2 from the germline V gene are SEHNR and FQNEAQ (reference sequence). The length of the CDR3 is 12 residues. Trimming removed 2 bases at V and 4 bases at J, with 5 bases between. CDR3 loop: CASSLRGTEAFF. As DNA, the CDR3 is TGTGCCAGCAGCTTACGGGGCACTGAAGCTTTCTTT. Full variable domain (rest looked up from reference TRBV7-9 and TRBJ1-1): DTGVSQNPRHKITKRGQNVTFRCDPISEHNRLYWYRQTLGQGPEFLTYFQNEAQLEKSRLLSDRFSAERPKGSFSTLEIQRTEQGDSAMYLCASSLRGTEAFFGQGTRLTVV.

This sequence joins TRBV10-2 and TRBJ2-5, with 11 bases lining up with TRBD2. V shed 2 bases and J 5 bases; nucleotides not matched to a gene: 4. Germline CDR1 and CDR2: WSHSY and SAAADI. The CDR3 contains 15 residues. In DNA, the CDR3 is TGCGCCAGCAGTGAGACTAGCGGGGGAGGCGAGACCCAGTACTTC. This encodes CASSETSGGGETQYF.

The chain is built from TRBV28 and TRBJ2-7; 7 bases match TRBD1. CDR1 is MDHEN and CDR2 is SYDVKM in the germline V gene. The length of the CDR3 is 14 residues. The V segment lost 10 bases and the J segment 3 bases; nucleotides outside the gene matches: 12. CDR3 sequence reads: CATLKGAGFYEQYV. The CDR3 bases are TGTGCCACCTTGAAGGGGGCTGGATTCTACGAGCAGTACGTC.

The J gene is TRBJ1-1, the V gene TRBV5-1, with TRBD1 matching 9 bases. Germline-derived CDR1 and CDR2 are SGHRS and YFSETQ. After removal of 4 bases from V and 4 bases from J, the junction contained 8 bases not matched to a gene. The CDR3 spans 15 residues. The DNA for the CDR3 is TGCGCCAGCAGCGTTACAGGGGGCTGGGGCACTGAAGCTTTCTTT. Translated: CASSVTGGWGTEAFF.

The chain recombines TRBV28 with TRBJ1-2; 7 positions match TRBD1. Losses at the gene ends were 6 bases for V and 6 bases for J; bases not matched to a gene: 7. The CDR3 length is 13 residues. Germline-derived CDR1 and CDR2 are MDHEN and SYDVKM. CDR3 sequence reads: CASRAGTEDGYTF. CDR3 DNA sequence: TGTGCCAGCAGAGCCGGGACAGAAGATGGCTACACCTTC.

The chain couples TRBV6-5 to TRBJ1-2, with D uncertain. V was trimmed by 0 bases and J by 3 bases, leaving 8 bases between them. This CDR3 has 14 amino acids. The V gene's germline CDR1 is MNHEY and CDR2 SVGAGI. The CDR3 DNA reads TGTGCCAGCAGTTACTCGTTCCGAGACTATGGCTACACCTTC. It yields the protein CASSYSFRDYGYTF.

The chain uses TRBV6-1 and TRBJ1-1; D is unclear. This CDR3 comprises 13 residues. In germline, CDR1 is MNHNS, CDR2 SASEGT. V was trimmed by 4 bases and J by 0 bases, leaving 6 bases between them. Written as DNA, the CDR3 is TGTGCCAGCAGTGCTACCGTGAACACTGAAGCTTTCTTT. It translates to CASSATVNTEAFF.

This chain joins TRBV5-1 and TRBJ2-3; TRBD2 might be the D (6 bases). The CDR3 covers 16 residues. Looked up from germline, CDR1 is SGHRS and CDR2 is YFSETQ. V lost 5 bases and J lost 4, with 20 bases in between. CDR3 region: CASRPRGVGGADTQYF. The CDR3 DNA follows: TGCGCCAGCAGGCCCCGTGGAGTGGGAGGCGCAGATACGCAGTATTTT.